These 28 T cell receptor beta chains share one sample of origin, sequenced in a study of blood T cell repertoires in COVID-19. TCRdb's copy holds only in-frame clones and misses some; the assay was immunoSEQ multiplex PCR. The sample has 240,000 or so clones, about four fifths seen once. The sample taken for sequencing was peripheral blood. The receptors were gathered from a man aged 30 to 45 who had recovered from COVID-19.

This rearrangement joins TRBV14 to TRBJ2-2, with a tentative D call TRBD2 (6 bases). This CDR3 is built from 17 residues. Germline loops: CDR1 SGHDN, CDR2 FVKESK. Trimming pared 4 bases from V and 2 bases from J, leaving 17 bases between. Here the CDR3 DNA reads TGTGCCAGCAGCCGGGAATCGGGACTCCTAAACACCGGGGAGCTGTTTTTT. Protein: CASSRESGLLNTGELFF.

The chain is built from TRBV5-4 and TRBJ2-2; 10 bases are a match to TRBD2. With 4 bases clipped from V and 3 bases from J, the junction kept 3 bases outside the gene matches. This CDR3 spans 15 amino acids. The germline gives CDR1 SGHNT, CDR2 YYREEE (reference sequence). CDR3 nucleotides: TGTGCCAGCAGCCCGAGCGGGGGGGACACCGGGGAGCTGTTTTTT. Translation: CASSPSGGDTGELFF.

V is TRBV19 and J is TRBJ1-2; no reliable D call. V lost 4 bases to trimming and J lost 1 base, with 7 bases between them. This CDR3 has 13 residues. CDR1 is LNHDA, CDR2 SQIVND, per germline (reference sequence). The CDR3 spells CASSTELNYGYTF. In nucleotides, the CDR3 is TGTGCCAGTAGTACGGAGCTTAACTATGGCTACACCTTC.

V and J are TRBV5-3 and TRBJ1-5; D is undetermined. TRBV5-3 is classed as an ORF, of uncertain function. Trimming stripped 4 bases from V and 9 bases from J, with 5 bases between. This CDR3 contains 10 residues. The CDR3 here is CARSPGPQHF. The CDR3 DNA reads TGTGCCAGAAGCCCCGGGCCCCAGCATTTT.

CDR3 protein: CASSRDSTADTQYF. CDR3 nucleotide sequence: TGCGCCAGCAGCCGGGACAGCACCGCAGATACGCAGTATTTT. The rearrangement joins TRBV5-1 to TRBJ2-3; 7 bases match TRBD1. V shed 4 bases and J 4 bases; nucleotides not matched to a gene: 6. The CDR3 has 14 residues. Germline V gene sequence: CDR1 SGHRS, CDR2 YFSETQ.

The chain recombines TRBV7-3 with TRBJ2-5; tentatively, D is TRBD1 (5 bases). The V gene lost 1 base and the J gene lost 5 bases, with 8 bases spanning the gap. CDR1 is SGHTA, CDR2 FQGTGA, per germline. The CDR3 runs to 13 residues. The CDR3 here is CASSLSYRETQYF. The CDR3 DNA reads TGTGCCAGCAGCTTAAGTTACAGGGAGACCCAGTACTTC.

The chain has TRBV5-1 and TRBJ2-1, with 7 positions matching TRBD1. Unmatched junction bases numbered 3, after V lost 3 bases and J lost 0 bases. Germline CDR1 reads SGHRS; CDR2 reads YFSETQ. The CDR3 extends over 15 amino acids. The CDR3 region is CASSSGQNSYNEQFF. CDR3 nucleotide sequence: TGCGCCAGCAGCTCGGGACAGAACTCCTACAATGAGCAGTTCTTC.

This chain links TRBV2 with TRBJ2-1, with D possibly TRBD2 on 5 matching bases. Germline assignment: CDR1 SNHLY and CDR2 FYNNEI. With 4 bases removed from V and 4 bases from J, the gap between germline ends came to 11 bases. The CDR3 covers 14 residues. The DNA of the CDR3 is TGTGCCAGCAGTGGGGAGAGCGGTTACAATGAGCAGTTCTTC. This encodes CASSGESGYNEQFF.

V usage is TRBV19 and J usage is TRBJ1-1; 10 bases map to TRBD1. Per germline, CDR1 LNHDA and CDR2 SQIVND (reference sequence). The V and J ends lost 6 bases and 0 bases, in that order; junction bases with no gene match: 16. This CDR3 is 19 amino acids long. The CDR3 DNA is TGTGCCAGTAGCCCCCCTGGTAGGGGACAGGGGACCTTGAACACTGAAGCTTTCTTT. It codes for CASSPPGRGQGTLNTEAFF.

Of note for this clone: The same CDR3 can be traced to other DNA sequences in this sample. This CDR3 reads CASGLDRNSPLHF. The CDR3 DNA reads as TGTGCTAGTGGTCTCGACAGGAATTCACCCCTCCACTTT. The chain recombines TRBV12-5 with TRBJ1-6; a possible D gene is TRBD1 (6 bases). V was clipped by 5 bases and J by 7 bases, with 9 bases between them. This CDR3 has 13 amino acids. Per the germline V gene, CDR1 is LGHNT and CDR2 is FRNRAP. Variable domain in full (rest from reference TRBV12-5 and TRBJ1-6): DARVTQTPRHKVTEMGQEVTMRCQPILGHNTVFWYRQTMMQGLELLAYFRNRAPLDDSGMPKDRFSAEMPDATLATLKIQPSEPRDSAVYFCASGLDRNSPLHFGNGTRLTVT.

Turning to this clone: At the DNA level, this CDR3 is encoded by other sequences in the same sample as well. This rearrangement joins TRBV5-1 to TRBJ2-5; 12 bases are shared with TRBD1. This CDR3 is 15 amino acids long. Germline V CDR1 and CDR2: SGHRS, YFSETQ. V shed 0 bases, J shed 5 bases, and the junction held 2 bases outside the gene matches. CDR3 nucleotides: TGCGCCAGCAGCTTGGCTGGGACAGGGGGCGAGACCCAGTACTTC. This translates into CASSLAGTGGETQYF.

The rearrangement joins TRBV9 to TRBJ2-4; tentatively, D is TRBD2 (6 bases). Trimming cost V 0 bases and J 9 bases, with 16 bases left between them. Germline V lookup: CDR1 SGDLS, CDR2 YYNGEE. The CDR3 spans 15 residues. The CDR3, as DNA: TGTGCCAGCAGCGTAGGGCCTGGGGCGGAGGGCATTCAGTACTTC. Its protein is CASSVGPGAEGIQYF.

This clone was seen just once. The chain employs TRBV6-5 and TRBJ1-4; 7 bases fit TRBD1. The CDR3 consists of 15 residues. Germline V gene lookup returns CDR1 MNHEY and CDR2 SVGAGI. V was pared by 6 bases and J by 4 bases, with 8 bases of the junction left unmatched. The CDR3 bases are TGTGCCAGCAGCACAGGGGTCAGGGGTAATGAAAAACTGTTTTTT. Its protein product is CASSTGVRGNEKLFF.

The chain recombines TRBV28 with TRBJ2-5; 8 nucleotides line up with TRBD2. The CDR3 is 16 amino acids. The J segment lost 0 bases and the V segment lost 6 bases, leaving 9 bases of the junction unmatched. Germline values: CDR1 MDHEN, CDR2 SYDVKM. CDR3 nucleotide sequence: TGTGCCAGCAGGAATAGCGGGGCGACGTACCAAGAGACCCAGTACTTC. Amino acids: CASRNSGATYQETQYF.

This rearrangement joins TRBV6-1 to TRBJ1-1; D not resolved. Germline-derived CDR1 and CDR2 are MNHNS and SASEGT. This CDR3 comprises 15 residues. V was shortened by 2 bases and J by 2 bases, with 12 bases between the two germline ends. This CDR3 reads CASSEQRFLNTEAFF. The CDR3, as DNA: TGTGCCAGCAGTGAACAGAGGTTCCTAAACACTGAAGCTTTCTTT.

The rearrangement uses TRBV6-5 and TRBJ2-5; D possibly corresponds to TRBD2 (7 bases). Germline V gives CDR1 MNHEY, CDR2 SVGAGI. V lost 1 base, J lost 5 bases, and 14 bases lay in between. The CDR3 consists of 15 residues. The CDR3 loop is CASSYLGGGPETQYF. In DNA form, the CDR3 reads TGTGCCAGCAGTTACTTGGGGGGGGGCCCGGAGACCCAGTACTTC.

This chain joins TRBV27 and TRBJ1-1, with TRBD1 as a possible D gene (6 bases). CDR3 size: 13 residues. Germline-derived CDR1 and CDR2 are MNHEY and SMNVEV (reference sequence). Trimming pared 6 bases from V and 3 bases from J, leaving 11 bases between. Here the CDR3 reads CASRRGGHTEAFF. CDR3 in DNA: TGTGCCAGCAGGAGGGGGGGGCACACTGAAGCTTTCTTT.

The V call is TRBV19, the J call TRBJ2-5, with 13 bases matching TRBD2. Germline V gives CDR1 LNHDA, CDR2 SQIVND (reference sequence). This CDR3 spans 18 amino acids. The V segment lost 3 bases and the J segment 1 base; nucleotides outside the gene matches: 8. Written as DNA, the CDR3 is TGTGCCAGTAGTATGGGACTAGCGGGGCGGAAAGTCCAAGAGACCCAGTACTTC. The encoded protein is CASSMGLAGRKVQETQYF.

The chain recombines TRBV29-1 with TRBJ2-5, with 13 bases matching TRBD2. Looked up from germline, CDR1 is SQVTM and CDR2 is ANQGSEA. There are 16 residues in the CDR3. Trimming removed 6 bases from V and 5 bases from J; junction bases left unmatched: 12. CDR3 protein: CSVQRLAGGYRETQYF. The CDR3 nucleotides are TGCAGCGTCCAACGACTAGCGGGGGGCTATAGGGAGACCCAGTACTTC.

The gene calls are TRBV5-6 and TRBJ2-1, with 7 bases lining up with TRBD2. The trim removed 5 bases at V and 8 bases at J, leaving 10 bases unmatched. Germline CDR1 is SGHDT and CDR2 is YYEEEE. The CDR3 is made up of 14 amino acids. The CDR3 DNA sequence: TGTGCCAGCAGGCCTGGGGAGGGCCCCCATGAGCAGTTCTTC. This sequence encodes CASRPGEGPHEQFF.

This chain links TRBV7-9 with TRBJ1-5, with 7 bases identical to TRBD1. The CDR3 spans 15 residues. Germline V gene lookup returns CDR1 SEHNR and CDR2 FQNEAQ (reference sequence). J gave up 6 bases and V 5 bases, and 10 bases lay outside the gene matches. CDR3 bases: TGTGCCAGCAGCCCGGGAGGGGGCAGGGGTCAGCCCCAGCATTTT. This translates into CASSPGGGRGQPQHF.

The CDR3 DNA sequence: TGTGCCACCAGACAAGATCCGACTTGGGAAAAACTGTTTTTT. This translates into CATRQDPTWEKLFF. The chain is built from TRBV15 and TRBJ1-4; D is ambiguous. Trimming removed 6 bases at V and 8 bases at J, with 16 bases between. From germline, CDR1 is LNHNV and CDR2 YYDKDF (reference sequence). The CDR3 consists of 14 residues.

The CDR3 spells CASSSGRAGIYNEQFF. The CDR3 nucleotides read TGTGCCAGCAGCTCCGGGAGAGCGGGGATATACAATGAGCAGTTCTTC. V usage is TRBV11-1 and J usage is TRBJ2-1; 7 bases are shared with TRBD2. V lost 4 bases, J lost 4 bases, and 10 bases stayed unmatched. This CDR3 spans 16 amino acids. Germline lookup yields CDR1 SGHAT and CDR2 FQDESV (reference sequence).

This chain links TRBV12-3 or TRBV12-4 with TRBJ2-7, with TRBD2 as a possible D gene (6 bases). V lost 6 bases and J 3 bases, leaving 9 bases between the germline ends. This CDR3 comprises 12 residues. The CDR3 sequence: CASSPGGYEQYF. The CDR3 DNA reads TGTGCCAGCAGCCCCGGGGGCTACGAGCAGTACTTC.

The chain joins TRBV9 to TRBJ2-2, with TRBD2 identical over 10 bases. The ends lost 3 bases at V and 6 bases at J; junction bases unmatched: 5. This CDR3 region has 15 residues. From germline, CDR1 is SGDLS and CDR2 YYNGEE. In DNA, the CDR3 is TGTGCCAGCAGCGGGAGCGGGGGGGCCTCCGGGGAGCTGTTTTTT. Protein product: CASSGSGGASGELFF. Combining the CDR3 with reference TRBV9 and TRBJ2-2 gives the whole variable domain DSGVTQTPKHLITATGQRVTLRCSPRSGDLSVYWYQQSLDQGLQFLIQYYNGEERAKGNILERFSAQQFPDLHSELNLSSLELGDSALYFCASSGSGGASGELFFGEGSRLTVL.

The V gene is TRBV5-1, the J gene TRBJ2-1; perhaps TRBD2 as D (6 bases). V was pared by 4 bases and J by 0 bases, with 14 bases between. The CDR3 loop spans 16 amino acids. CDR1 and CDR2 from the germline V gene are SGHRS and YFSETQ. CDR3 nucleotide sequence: TGCGCCAGCAGCCCGGGACTGACCTCCTCCTACAATGAGCAGTTCTTC. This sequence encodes CASSPGLTSSYNEQFF.

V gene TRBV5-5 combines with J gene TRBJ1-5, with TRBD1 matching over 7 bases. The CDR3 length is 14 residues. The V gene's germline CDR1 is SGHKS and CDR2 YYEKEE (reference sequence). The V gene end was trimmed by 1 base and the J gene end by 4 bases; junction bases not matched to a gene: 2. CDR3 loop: CASSLTGENQPQHF. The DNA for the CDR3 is TGTGCCAGCAGCTTGACAGGGGAAAATCAGCCCCAGCATTTT.

Written as DNA, the CDR3 is TGTGCCAGCAGTGTGGCACAGGGTTCCCCGCAGTATTTT. This gives the protein CASSVAQGSPQYF. J is TRBJ2-3 and V is TRBV6-4; possible D gene TRBD1, 6 bases. The CDR3 spans 13 residues. Trimming shortened V by 4 bases and J by 10 bases, and 15 bases separated the two germline ends. From germline, CDR1 is MRHNA and CDR2 SNTAGT.